The present T cell receptor (beta chain) was sequenced within a study of cytomegalovirus exposure and HLA in healthy donors. Study in general: It was reported in a later analysis that the 90 to 150 validation repertoires used the same platform as the roughly 670 first-cohort repertoires. Study-level findings and limits: A later analysis found first-cohort TCR clusters tended to co-occur in the 90 to 150 validation repertoires. Rarity marked most TCR sequences, yet some public TCRs occurred in many donors.

Clones were read by immunoSEQ multiplex PCR, and TCRdb kept only the in-frame ones, dropping some. Here the sample spans about 130,000 clones, 70% to 85% being singletons. Only one count was recorded for this clone. Its specificity is unknown. Germline assignment: CDR1 LNHDA and CDR2 SQIVND (reference sequence). CDR3 length equals 15 residues. Trimming left V 7 bases short and J 8 bases short, with 23 bases between. The donors were in the roughly 130-subject validation cohort; that cohort was separate from the roughly 730-subject first cohort. The gene calls are TRBV19 and TRBJ1-1, with D possibly TRBD1 on 6 matching bases. The sequence came from a man aged 25 to 40 in good health and CMV-seropositive. Specimen: PBMCs. Here the CDR3 DNA reads TGTGCCAGTAATAGCCCAAGGGACACCCTTAGAGAAGCTTTCTTT. Protein product: CASNSPRDTLREAFF.